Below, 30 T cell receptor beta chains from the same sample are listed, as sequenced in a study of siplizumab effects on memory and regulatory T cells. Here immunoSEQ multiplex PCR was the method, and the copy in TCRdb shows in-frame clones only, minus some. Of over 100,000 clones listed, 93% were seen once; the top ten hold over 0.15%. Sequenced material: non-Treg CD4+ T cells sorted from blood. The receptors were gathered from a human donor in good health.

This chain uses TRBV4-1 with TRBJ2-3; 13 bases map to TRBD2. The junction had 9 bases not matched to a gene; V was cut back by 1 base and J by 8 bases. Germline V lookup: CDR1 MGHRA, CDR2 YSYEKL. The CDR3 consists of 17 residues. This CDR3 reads CASSQGTSGGAPGTQYF. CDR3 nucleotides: TGCGCCAGCAGCCAAGGAACTAGCGGGGGGGCACCAGGTACGCAGTATTTT.

CDR3 in amino acids: CASSLVGSGVNYGYTF. The CDR3 nucleotides read TGTGCCAGCAGCTTGGTGGGGTCGGGTGTTAACTATGGCTACACCTTC. The V gene is TRBV5-6, the J gene TRBJ1-2; D uncertain. With 0 bases removed from V and 1 base from J, the gap between germline ends came to 13 bases. This CDR3 has 16 residues. CDR1 is SGHDT and CDR2 is YYEEEE in the germline V gene. Full variable domain (outside the CDR3, taken from reference TRBV5-6 and TRBJ1-2): DAGVTQSPTHLIKTRGQQVTLRCSPKSGHDTVSWYQQALGQGPQFIFQYYEEEERQRGNFPDRFSGHQFPNYSSELNVNALLLGDSALYLCASSLVGSGVNYGYTFGSGTRLTVV.

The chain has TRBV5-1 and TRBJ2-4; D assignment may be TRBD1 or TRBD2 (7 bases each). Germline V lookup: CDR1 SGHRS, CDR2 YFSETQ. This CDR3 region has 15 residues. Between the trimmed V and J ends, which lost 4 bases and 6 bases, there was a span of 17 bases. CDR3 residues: CASSPFTGEGNIQYF. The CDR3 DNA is TGCGCCAGCAGCCCCTTCACAGGGGAGGGAAACATTCAGTACTTC.

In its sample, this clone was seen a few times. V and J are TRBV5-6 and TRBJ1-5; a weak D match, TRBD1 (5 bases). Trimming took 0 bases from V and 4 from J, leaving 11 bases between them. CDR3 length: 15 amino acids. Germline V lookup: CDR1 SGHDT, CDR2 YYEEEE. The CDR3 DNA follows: TGTGCCAGCAGCTTGGGGGGGTTCCGGAATCAGCCCCAGCATTTT. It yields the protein CASSLGGFRNQPQHF.

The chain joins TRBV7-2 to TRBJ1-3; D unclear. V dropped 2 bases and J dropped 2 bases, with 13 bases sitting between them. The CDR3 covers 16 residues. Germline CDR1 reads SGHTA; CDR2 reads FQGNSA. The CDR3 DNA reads TGTGCCAGCAGCTTATTCGGGGAGGGAACTGGAAACACCATATATTTT. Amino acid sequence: CASSLFGEGTGNTIYF. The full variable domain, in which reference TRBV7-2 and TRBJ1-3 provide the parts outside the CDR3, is GAGVSQSPSNKVTEKGKDVELRCDPISGHTALYWYRQSLGQGLEFLIYFQGNSAPDKSGLPSDRFSAERTGGSVSTLTIQRTQQEDSAVYLCASSLFGEGTGNTIYFGEGSWLTVV.

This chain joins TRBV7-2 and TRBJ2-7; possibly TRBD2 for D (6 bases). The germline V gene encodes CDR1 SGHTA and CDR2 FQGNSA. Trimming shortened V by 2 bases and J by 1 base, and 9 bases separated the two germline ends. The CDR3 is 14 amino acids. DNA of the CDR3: TGTGCCAGCAGCTTACGCGGGGTATCCTACGAGCAGTACTTC. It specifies CASSLRGVSYEQYF. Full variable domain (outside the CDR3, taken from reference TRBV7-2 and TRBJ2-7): GAGVSQSPSNKVTEKGKDVELRCDPISGHTALYWYRQSLGQGLEFLIYFQGNSAPDKSGLPSDRFSAERTGGSVSTLTIQRTQQEDSAVYLCASSLRGVSYEQYFGPGTRLTVT.

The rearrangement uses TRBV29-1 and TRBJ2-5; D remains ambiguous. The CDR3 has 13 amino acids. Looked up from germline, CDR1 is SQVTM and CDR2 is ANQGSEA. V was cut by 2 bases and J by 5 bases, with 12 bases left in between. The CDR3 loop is CSVERGRWETQYF. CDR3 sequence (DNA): TGCAGCGTTGAACGTGGCAGATGGGAGACCCAGTACTTC.

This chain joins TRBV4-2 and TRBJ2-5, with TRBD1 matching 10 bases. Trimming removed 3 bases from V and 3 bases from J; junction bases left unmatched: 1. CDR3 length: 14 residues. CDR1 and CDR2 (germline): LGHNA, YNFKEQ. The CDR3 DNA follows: TGTGCCAGCAGCCAGGGGACAGGGGAAGAGACCCAGTACTTC. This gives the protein CASSQGTGEETQYF.

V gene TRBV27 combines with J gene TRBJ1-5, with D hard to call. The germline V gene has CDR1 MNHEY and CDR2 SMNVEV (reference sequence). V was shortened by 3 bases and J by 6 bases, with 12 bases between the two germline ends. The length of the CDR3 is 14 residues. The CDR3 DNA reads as TGTGCCAGCAGTTTTGGAGGGCTAAGTCAGCCCCAGCATTTT. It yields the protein CASSFGGLSQPQHF.

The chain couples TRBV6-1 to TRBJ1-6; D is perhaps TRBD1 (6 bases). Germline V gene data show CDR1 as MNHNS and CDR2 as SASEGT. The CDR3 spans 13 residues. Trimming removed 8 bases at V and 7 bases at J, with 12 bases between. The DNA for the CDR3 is TGTGCCAGCTTCCGGGACAAGAATTCACCCCTCCACTTT. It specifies CASFRDKNSPLHF.

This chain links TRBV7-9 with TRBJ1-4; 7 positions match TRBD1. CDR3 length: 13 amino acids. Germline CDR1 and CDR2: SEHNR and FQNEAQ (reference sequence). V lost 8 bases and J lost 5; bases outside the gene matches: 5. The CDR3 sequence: CASVPQGNEKLFF. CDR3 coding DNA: TGTGCCAGCGTCCCACAGGGGAATGAAAAACTGTTTTTT. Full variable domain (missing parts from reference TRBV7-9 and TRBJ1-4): DTGVSQNPRHKITKRGQNVTFRCDPISEHNRLYWYRQTLGQGPEFLTYFQNEAQLEKSRLLSDRFSAERPKGSFSTLEIQRTEQGDSAMYLCASVPQGNEKLFFGSGTQLSVL.

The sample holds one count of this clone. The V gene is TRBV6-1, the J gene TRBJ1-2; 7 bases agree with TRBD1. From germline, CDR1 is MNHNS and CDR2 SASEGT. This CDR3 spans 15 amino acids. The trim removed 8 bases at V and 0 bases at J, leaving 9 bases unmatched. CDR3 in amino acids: CASRTGVEANYGYTF. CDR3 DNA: TGTGCCAGCCGAACAGGGGTTGAGGCTAACTATGGCTACACCTTC.

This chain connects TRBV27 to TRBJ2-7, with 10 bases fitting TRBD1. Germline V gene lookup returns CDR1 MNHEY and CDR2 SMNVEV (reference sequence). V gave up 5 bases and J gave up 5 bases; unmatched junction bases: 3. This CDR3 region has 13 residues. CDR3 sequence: CASSRQGANEQYF. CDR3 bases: TGTGCCAGCAGTAGACAGGGGGCTAACGAGCAGTACTTC.

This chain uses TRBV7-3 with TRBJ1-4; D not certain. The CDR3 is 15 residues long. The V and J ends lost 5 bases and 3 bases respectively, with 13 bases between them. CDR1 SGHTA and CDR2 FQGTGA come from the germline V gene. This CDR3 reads CASSVVNSANEKLFF. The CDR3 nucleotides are TGTGCCAGCAGCGTCGTCAACTCGGCTAATGAAAAACTGTTTTTT.

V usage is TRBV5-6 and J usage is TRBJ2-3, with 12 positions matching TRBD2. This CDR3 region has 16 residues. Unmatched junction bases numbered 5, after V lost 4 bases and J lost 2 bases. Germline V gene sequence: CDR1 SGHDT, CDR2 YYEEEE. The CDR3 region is CASSLTSGGVTDTQYF. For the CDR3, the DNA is TGTGCCAGCAGCCTGACTAGCGGGGGTGTCACAGATACGCAGTATTTT.

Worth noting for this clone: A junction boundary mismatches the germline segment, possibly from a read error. The CDR3 is CVSSFVEGALGYTF. CDR3 nucleotide sequence: TGTGTCAGCAGTTTTGTGGAAGGGGCGTTAGGCTACACCTTC. The chain carries TRBV28 and TRBJ1-2; D may be TRBD1 (5 bases). CDR3 length: 14 residues. Germline V gives CDR1 MDHEN, CDR2 SYDVKM.

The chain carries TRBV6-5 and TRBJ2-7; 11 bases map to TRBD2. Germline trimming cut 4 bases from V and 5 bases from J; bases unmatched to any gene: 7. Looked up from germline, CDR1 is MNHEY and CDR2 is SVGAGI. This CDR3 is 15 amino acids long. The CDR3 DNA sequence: TGTGCCAGCAGTTTCGTGACTAGCGGGGTCCACGAGCAGTACTTC. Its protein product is CASSFVTSGVHEQYF.

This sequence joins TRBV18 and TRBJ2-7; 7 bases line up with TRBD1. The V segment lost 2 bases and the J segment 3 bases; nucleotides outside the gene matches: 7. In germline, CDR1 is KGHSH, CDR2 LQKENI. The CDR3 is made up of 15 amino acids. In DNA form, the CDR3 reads TGTGCCAGCTCACCAGGCGCAGGGGGAGTCTACGAGCAGTACTTC. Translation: CASSPGAGGVYEQYF.

DNA for the CDR3: TGTGCCAGCAGCTTAGAAGTCCAAACGGTAGATACGCAGTATTTT. Amino acids: CASSLEVQTVDTQYF. This rearrangement joins TRBV7-2 to TRBJ2-3, with unresolved D. Germline V CDR1 and CDR2: SGHTA, FQGNSA. Trimming stripped 1 base from V and 5 bases from J, with 13 bases between. The CDR3 sequence is 15 residues long.

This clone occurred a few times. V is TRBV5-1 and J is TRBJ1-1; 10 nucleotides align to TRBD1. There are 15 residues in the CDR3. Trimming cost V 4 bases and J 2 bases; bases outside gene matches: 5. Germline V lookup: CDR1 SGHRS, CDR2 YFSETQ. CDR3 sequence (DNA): TGCGCCAGCAGCCCAAGACAGGGGGCAAACACTGAAGCTTTCTTT. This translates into CASSPRQGANTEAFF.

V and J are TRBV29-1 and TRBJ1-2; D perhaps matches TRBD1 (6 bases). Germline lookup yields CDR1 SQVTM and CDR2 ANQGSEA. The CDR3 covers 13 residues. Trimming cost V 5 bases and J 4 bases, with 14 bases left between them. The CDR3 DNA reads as TGCAGCGTTCCCGGGACATCGCTCTATGGCTACACCTTC. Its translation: CSVPGTSLYGYTF.

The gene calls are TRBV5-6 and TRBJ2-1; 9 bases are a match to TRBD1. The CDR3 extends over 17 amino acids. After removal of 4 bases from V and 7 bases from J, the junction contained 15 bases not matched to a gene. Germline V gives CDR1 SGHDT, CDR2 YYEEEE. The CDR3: CASSPGTGGQGSNEQFF. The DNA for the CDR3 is TGTGCCAGCAGCCCGGGAACAGGGGGCCAGGGGTCGAATGAGCAGTTCTTC.

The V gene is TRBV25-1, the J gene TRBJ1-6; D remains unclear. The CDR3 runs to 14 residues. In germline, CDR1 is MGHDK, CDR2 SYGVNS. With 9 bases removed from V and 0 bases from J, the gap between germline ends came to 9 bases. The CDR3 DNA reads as TGTGCCAGTAAAGAGAGCTCCTATAATTCACCCCTCCACTTT. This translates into CASKESSYNSPLHF. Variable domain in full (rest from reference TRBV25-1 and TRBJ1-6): EADIYQTPRYLVIGTGKKITLECSQTMGHDKMYWYQQDPGMELHLIHYSYGVNSTEKGDLSSESTVSRIRTEHFPLTLESARPSHTSQYLCASKESSYNSPLHFGNGTRLTVT.

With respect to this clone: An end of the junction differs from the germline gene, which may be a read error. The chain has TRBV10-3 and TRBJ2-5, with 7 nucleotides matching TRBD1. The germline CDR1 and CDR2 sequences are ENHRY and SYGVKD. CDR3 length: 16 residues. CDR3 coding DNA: TGTGCCATCAGTGAGTCGTTAGGACAGGCCCAAGGGACCCAGTACTTC. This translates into CAISESLGQAQGTQYF.

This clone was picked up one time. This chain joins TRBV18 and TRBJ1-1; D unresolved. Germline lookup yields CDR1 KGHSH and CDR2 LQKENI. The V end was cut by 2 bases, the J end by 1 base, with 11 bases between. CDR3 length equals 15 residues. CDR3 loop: CASSPGQLGNTEAFF. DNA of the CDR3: TGTGCCAGCTCACCAGGGCAGTTGGGGAACACTGAAGCTTTCTTT.

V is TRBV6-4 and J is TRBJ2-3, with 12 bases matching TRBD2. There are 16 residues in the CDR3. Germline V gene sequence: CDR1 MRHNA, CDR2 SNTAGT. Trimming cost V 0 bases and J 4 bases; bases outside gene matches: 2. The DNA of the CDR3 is TGTGCCAGCAGTGACTCGGCTAGCGGGGGGGCAGATACGCAGTATTTT. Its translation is CASSDSASGGADTQYF.

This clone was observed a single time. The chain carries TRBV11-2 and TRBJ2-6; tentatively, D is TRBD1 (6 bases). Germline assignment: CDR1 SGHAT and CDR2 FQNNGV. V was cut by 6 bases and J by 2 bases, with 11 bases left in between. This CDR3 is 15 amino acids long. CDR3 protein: CASSTTGTGANVLTF. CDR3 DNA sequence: TGTGCCAGCAGTACTACAGGGACTGGGGCCAACGTCCTGACTTTC.

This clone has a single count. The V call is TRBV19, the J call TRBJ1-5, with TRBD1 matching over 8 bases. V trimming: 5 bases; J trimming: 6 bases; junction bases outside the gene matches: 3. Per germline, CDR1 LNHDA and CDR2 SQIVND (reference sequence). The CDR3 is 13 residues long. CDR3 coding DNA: TGTGCCAGTAGTGGACAGGGAGGTCAGCCCCAGCATTTT. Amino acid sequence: CASSGQGGQPQHF.

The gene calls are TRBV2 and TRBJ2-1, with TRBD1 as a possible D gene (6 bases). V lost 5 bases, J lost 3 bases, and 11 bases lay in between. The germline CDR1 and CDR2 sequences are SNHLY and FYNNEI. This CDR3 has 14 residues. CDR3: CASSQGFFYNEQFF. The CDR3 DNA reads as TGTGCCAGCAGTCAGGGGTTTTTCTACAATGAGCAGTTCTTC.

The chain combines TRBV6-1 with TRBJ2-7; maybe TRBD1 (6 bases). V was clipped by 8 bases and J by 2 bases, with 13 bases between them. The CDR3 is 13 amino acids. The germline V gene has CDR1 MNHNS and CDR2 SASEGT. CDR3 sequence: CASLGHRAYEQYF. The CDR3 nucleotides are TGTGCCAGCCTGGGACACCGCGCCTACGAGCAGTACTTC.